Sequencing of this T cell receptor (beta chain) was carried out in a study of response to subunit inactivated influenza vaccine. Whole-study findings and limits: The authors offered the suggestion that each seasonal influenza vaccination recruits few new T cells.

This clonotype was observed a few times. What it recognizes is unknown. Trimming stripped 0 bases from V and 6 bases from J, with 17 bases between. Per germline, CDR1 SGHDN and CDR2 FVKESK. The CDR3 is made up of 17 amino acids. TCRdb itself ran the RT-PCR reads through MiXCR, one entry per CDR3 protein. The sample has about 190,000 distinct CDR3 sequences, approximately 15% seen once. The starting material was CD8+ T cells sorted from PBMCs, obtained more than 4 days after vaccination. The sequence was collected from a man between 50 and 59 years old who received an inactivated influenza vaccine. The chain combines TRBV14 with TRBJ2-2; D is unclear. CDR3 bases: TGTGCCAGCAGCCAAGAACCGGTGCTAGTTGGTCCCGGGGAGCTGTTTTTT. Protein: CASSQEPVLVGPGELFF.